Listed here are 26 T cell receptor beta chains from one sample, sequenced in a study of T-cell reconstitution after alpha-beta-depleted transplantation in children (dated by TCRdb to the mid-2010s). This specimen's treatment or condition label, per the study, means: allogeneic hematopoietic cell transplantation with graft depleted of TCRalphabeta T cells and CD19 B cells. To prepare the library, PCR was applied. TCRdb shows the sequencer as Illumina HiSeq 2500. To normalize quantification of the TCRbeta repertoire, the TCR libraries were built with molecular barcoding that relied on unique molecular identifiers. Through fastp at Q25 and MiXCR, TCRdb rebuilt clones from the public reads, retaining in-frame beta chains. Identical CDR3 protein sequences are pooled into one entry, listed with their most common genes and DNA. The sample table holds about 980,000 distinct CDR3 sequences, of which about 31% were seen once. About 28% of the sample is taken by the ten largest.

This specimen was PBMCs, mostly from graft donor cells, taken 360 days after TCRalphabeta/CD19-depleted stem cell transplant. The receptors were gathered from a boy under three years old who had a stem cell transplant for SCID, so the T cells may come from the graft donor.

The V gene is TRBV4-3, the J gene TRBJ1-4, with D uncertain. The CDR3 contains 16 residues. V was trimmed by 3 bases and J by 0 bases, leaving 11 bases between them. CDR1 LGHNA and CDR2 YSLEER come from the germline V gene. Written as DNA, the CDR3 is TGCGCCAGCAGCCACCGGGCGGGTGCAACTAATGAAAAACTGTTTTTT. This gives the protein CASSHRAGATNEKLFF.

The sample holds a few counts of this clonotype. The rearrangement joins TRBV6-1 to TRBJ2-3; 7 bases line up with TRBD2. The germline CDR1 and CDR2 sequences are MNHNS and SASEGT. The CDR3 has 14 amino acids. V was pared by 6 bases and J by 2 bases, with 5 bases of the junction left unmatched. In DNA, the CDR3 is TGTGCCAGCAGATCGCGGGGGTCCACAGATACGCAGTATTTT. Protein sequence: CASRSRGSTDTQYF.

This chain uses TRBV2 with TRBJ1-5, with D unclear. The CDR3 runs to 14 residues. Trimming left V 3 bases short and J 6 bases short, with 12 bases between. Germline CDR1 SNHLY, CDR2 FYNNEI. The CDR3 coding sequence is TGTGCCAGCAGTGATGATTGGGTGCTTCAGCCCCAGCATTTT. It encodes CASSDDWVLQPQHF.

In its sample, this clonotype was seen once. The J gene is TRBJ2-3, the V gene TRBV2, with 9 bases matching TRBD2. V was clipped by 2 bases and J by 2 bases; unmatched bases: 14. CDR1 is SNHLY and CDR2 is FYNNEI in the germline V gene. This CDR3 spans 19 amino acids. The CDR3 is CASSEYPLSGGITTDTQYF. CDR3 DNA sequence: TGTGCCAGCAGTGAATATCCCCTCAGCGGGGGGATAACCACAGATACGCAGTATTTT.

The gene calls are TRBV6-2 or TRBV6-3 and TRBJ1-1; D is undetermined. The CDR3 consists of 11 residues. The germline V gene has CDR1 MNHEY and CDR2 SVGEGT. Here the CDR3 DNA reads TGTGCGTCCGGGTCCAACACTGAAGCTTTCTTT. The encoded protein is CASGSNTEAFF.

This clonotype appeared a few times. V is TRBV6-1 and J is TRBJ2-7; no clear D. The CDR3 is 15 amino acids. Between the trimmed V and J ends, which lost 5 bases and 2 bases, there was a span of 16 bases. From germline, CDR1 is MNHNS and CDR2 SASEGT. The CDR3 protein is CASSMSRQEPYEQYF. Here the CDR3 DNA reads TGTGCCAGCAGTATGTCGAGGCAGGAGCCCTACGAGCAGTACTTC.

This clonotype was counted a few times. The CDR3, as DNA: TGTGCCAGCAGTTCAAGTTTGGCGCGGAACACCGGGGAGCTGTTTTTT. Amino acids: CASSSSLARNTGELFF. The chain carries TRBV7-8 and TRBJ2-2, with D unresolved. Germline loops: CDR1 SGHVS, CDR2 FQNEAQ. V was clipped by 6 bases and J by 1 base, with 15 bases between them. The CDR3 is 16 residues long. The whole variable domain, remainder taken from reference TRBV7-8 and TRBJ2-2, is GAGVSQSPRYKVAKRGQDVALRCDPISGHVSLFWYQQALGQGPEFLTYFQNEAQLDKSGLPSDRFFAERPEGSVSTLKIQRTQQEDSAVYLCASSSSLARNTGELFFGEGSRLTVL.

The chain recombines TRBV5-1 with TRBJ1-6; perhaps TRBD1 as D (6 bases). This CDR3 is 15 amino acids long. The V end lost 1 base, the J end lost 5 bases, and 10 bases lay between the germline ends. Germline CDR1 SGHRS, CDR2 YFSETQ. For the CDR3, the DNA is TGCGCCAGCAGCTTGTTACCAGGGGATAATTCACCCCTCCACTTT. Protein: CASSLLPGDNSPLHF.

The chain recombines TRBV20-1 with TRBJ2-3, with TRBD2 matching over 10 bases. The CDR3 spans 18 residues. Germline-derived CDR1 and CDR2 are DFQATT and SNEGSKA (reference sequence). V shed 1 base and J 2 bases; nucleotides not matched to a gene: 12. CDR3 nucleotide sequence: TGCAGTGCTAGAGCCTATCCGGGACTAGCGAGCGACACAGATACGCAGTATTTT. Protein sequence: CSARAYPGLASDTDTQYF.

The sample holds many counts of this clonotype. The chain couples TRBV29-1 to TRBJ2-2; 12 bases are a match to TRBD2. From germline, CDR1 is SQVTM and CDR2 ANQGSEA. CDR3 length: 13 amino acids. The V gene end was trimmed by 6 bases and the J gene end by 6 bases; junction bases not matched to a gene: 2. Here the CDR3 reads CSVRLAGAGELFF. The CDR3 DNA follows: TGCAGCGTCCGACTAGCGGGGGCCGGGGAGCTGTTTTTT.

This clonotype appeared many times. J is TRBJ2-3 and V is TRBV3-1; D gene unclear. Germline V gene lookup returns CDR1 LGHDT and CDR2 YNNKEL (reference sequence). CDR3 size: 12 residues. Trimming stripped 4 bases from V and 2 bases from J, with 4 bases between. The CDR3 bases are TGTGCCAGCAGCCGGACCACAGATACGCAGTATTTT. Translating gives CASSRTTDTQYF.

In its sample, this clonotype was seen a few times. The V gene is TRBV10-3, the J gene TRBJ2-1; a possible D gene is TRBD1 (5 bases). Germline-derived CDR1 and CDR2 are ENHRY and SYGVKD. The CDR3 has 13 residues. Trimming removed 1 base from V and 5 bases from J, with 6 bases in between. The CDR3 reads CAISELTDNEQFF. The CDR3, as DNA: TGTGCCATCAGTGAGTTGACAGACAATGAGCAGTTCTTC.

Written as DNA, the CDR3 is TGTGCCAGCAGTCCTTCGGTCGTAGGCAATCAGCCCCAGCATTTT. Translated: CASSPSVVGNQPQHF. V is TRBV6-1 and J is TRBJ1-5; D is uncertain. The germline CDR1 and CDR2 sequences are MNHNS and SASEGT. The V gene lost 5 bases and the J gene lost 2 bases, with 13 bases spanning the gap. The CDR3 contains 15 residues.

This clonotype came up a few times. The chain has TRBV15 and TRBJ2-7; 11 bases map to TRBD2. Losses at the gene ends were 1 base for V and 4 bases for J; bases not matched to a gene: 3. Germline V gene sequence: CDR1 LNHNV, CDR2 YYDKDF (reference sequence). This CDR3 is built from 15 residues. The CDR3 sequence is CATSRGLAGTYEQYF. The CDR3 bases are TGTGCCACCAGCAGAGGACTAGCGGGGACTTACGAGCAGTACTTC.

The table lists this clonotype with a few counts. V and J are TRBV5-4 and TRBJ1-1; D remains unclear. This CDR3 comprises 13 residues. The germline gives CDR1 SGHNT, CDR2 YYREEE (reference sequence). Trimming took 0 bases from V and 7 from J, leaving 10 bases between them. Written as DNA, the CDR3 is TGTGCCAGCAGCTTGGAGGGCAGGATTGAAGCTTTCTTT. Amino acids: CASSLEGRIEAFF.

This clonotype came up a few times. The chain is built from TRBV5-1 and TRBJ2-2; no definite D call. The CDR3 loop spans 15 amino acids. Deletions cut 1 base from V and 6 bases from J, with 13 bases between. CDR1 is SGHRS, CDR2 YFSETQ, per germline. CDR3 DNA: TGCGCCAGCAGCTTGTCCGGCTCCTTCGCCGGGGAGCTGTTTTTT. It yields the protein CASSLSGSFAGELFF.

This chain joins TRBV12-3 or TRBV12-4 and TRBJ1-2; no firm D call. Trimming left V 7 bases short and J 4 bases short, with 10 bases between. CDR3 length: 12 residues. The CDR3 DNA sequence: TGTGCCAGCAATGGGTTTAGCTATGGCTACACCTTC. Residues: CASNGFSYGYTF.

The chain employs TRBV5-1 and TRBJ2-1, with D possibly being TRBD1 (6 bases). Germline CDR1 and CDR2: SGHRS and YFSETQ. The CDR3 sequence is 16 residues long. Trimming pared 4 bases from V and 5 bases from J, leaving 19 bases between. CDR3 in amino acids: CASSAGQSARNNEQFF. The CDR3 nucleotides read TGCGCCAGCAGCGCCGGACAGAGCGCTAGAAACAATGAGCAGTTCTTC.

This clonotype was counted a few times. In nucleotides, the CDR3 is TGTGCCACCAGTGACCCAGGGGTCAGCTCCTACAATGAGCAGTTCTTC. As protein: CATSDPGVSSYNEQFF. The chain combines TRBV24-1 with TRBJ2-1, with D possibly TRBD1 on 6 matching bases. The V end was cut by 4 bases, the J end by 0 bases, with 12 bases between. CDR1 and CDR2 (germline): KGHDR, SFDVKD. CDR3 length: 16 amino acids.

V and J are TRBV5-1 and TRBJ2-7; no reliable D call. This CDR3 contains 18 residues. Germline CDR1 SGHRS, CDR2 YFSETQ. V lost 0 bases and J lost 1, with 20 bases in between. Here the CDR3 DNA reads TGCGCCAGCAGCTTGGCCATCCCTTGGGCAGTTCGATCCTACGAGCAGTACTTC. This translates into CASSLAIPWAVRSYEQYF. Using reference TRBV5-1 and TRBJ2-7 for the parts outside the CDR3, the full variable domain is KAGVTQTPRYLIKTRGQQVTLSCSPISGHRSVSWYQQTPGQGLQFLFEYFSETQRNKGNFPGRFSGRQFSNSRSEMNVSTLELGDSALYLCASSLAIPWAVRSYEQYFGPGTRLTVT.

There are a few counts of this clonotype. The V and J genes are TRBV29-1 and TRBJ2-3; 11 bases are shared with TRBD2. The CDR3 length is 14 residues. CDR1 and CDR2 from the germline V gene are SQVTM and ANQGSEA. After removal of 7 bases from V and 6 bases from J, the junction contained 9 bases not matched to a gene. The CDR3 DNA is TGCAGCGGGACCCCGGGACTAGCGGTGGATACGCAGTATTTT. Translation: CSGTPGLAVDTQYF.

The sample holds a few counts of this clonotype. The CDR3 reads CSASNYGNEQFF. The CDR3, as DNA: TGCAGTGCTAGTAACTACGGCAATGAGCAGTTCTTC. The chain carries TRBV20-1 and TRBJ2-1, with D hard to call. This CDR3 comprises 12 residues. The ends were cut back, 3 bases at V and 6 bases at J, with 9 bases in the middle. Germline V CDR1 and CDR2: DFQATT, SNEGSKA (reference sequence).

The DNA for the CDR3 is TGTGCCAGCAGTTTATCGATAACAAGCACAGATACGCAGTATTTT. Amino acid sequence: CASSLSITSTDTQYF. The V and J genes are TRBV12-3 or TRBV12-4 and TRBJ2-3; D unresolved. This CDR3 contains 15 residues. V was pared by 2 bases and J by 0 bases, with 9 bases between.

This sequence joins TRBV12-3 or TRBV12-4 and TRBJ2-5; D assignment may be TRBD1 or TRBD2 (6 bases each). This CDR3 is built from 14 residues. Trimming pared 3 bases from V and 5 bases from J, leaving 13 bases between. The CDR3 DNA follows: TGTGCCAGCAGTTTTAGGGGGGCCGGGGAGACCCAGTACTTC. As protein: CASSFRGAGETQYF.

This clonotype has at least ten counts. The chain carries TRBV29-1 and TRBJ1-1; D call uncertain. This CDR3 region has 13 residues. Germline V gene lookup returns CDR1 SQVTM and CDR2 ANQGSEA. The germline V and J ends were trimmed by 2 bases and 2 bases, with 9 bases remaining between them. CDR3 protein: CSVENRLNTEAFF. DNA of the CDR3: TGCAGCGTTGAAAACAGACTTAACACTGAAGCTTTCTTT.

The V call is TRBV7-9, the J call TRBJ2-1; D is perhaps TRBD1 or TRBD2 (5 bases each). This CDR3 has 16 residues. CDR1 and CDR2 (germline): SEHNR, FQNEAQ (reference sequence). The V and J ends lost 3 bases and 2 bases respectively, with 14 bases between them. The DNA for the CDR3 is TGTGCCAGCAGCTTTACTAGGGGTAAGGCCTACAATGAGCAGTTCTTC. Translated, it gives CASSFTRGKAYNEQFF.